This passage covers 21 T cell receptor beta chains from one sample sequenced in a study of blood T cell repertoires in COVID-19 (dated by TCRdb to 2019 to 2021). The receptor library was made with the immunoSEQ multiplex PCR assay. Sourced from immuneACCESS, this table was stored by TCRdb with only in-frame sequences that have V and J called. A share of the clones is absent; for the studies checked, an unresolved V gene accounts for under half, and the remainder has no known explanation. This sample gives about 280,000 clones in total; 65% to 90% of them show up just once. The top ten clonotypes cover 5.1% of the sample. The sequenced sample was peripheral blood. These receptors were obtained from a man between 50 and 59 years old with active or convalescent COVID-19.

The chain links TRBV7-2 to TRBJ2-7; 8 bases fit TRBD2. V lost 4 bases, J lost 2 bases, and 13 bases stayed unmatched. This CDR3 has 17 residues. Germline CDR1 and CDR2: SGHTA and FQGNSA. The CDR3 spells CASSSLNALAGAYEQYF. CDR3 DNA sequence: TGTGCCAGCAGCTCCCTCAATGCCCTAGCGGGCGCCTACGAGCAGTACTTC.

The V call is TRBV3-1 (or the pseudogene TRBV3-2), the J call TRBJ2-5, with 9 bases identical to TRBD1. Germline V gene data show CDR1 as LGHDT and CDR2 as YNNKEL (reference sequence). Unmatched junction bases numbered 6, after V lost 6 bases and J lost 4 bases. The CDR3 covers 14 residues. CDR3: CASSPTGGSETQYF. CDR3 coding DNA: TGTGCCAGCAGTCCTACAGGGGGCTCAGAGACCCAGTACTTC.

CDR3 DNA: TGTGCCACCAGTGAAACAAATTACTATGGCTACACCTTC. Translating gives CATSETNYYGYTF. V usage is TRBV24-1 and J usage is TRBJ1-2, with D hard to call. V lost 4 bases and J 3 bases, leaving 8 bases between the germline ends. Per germline, CDR1 KGHDR and CDR2 SFDVKD. This CDR3 has 13 residues.

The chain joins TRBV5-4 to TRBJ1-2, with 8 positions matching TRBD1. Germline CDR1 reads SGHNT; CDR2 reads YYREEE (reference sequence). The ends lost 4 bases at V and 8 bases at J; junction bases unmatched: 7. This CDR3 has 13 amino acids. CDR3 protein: CASSGDRGRGYTF. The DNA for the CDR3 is TGTGCCAGCAGCGGAGACAGGGGTAGGGGCTACACCTTC.

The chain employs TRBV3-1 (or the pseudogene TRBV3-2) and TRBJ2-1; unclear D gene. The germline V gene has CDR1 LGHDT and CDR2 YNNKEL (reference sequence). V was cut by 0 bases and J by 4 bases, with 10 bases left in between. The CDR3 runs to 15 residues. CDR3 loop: CASSQESAQYNEQFF. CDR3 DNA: TGTGCCAGCAGCCAAGAATCTGCTCAGTACAATGAGCAGTTCTTC.

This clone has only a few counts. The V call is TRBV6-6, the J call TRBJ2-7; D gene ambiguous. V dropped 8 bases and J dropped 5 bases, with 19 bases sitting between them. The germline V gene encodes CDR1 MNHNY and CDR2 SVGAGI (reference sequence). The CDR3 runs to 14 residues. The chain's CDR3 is CASFQIVSSNEQYF. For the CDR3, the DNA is TGTGCCAGCTTTCAAATAGTGAGTAGTAACGAGCAGTACTTC.

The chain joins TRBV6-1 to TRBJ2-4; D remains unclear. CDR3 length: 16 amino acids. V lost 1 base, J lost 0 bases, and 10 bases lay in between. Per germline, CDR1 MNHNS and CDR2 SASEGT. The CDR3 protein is CASSEGQRLAKNIQYF. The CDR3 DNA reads TGTGCCAGCAGTGAAGGCCAGAGACTAGCCAAAAACATTCAGTACTTC.

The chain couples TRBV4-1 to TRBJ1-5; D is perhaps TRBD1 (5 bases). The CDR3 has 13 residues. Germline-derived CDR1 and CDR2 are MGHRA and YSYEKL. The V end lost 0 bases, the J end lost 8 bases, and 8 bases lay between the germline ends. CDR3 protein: CASSQDRAKPQHF. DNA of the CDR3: TGCGCCAGCAGCCAAGACAGGGCGAAGCCCCAGCATTTT.

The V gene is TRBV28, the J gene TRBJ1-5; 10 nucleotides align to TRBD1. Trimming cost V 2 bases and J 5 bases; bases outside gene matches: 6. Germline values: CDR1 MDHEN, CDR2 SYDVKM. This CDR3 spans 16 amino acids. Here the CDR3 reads CASSLGTGVADQPQHF. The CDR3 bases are TGTGCCAGCAGTTTAGGGACAGGGGTTGCGGATCAGCCCCAGCATTTT.

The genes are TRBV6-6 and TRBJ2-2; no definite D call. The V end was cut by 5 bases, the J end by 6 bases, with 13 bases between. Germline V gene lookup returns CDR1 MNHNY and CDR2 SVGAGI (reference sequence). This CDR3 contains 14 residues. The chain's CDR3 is CASSLEMFSGELFF. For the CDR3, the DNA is TGTGCCAGCAGTCTAGAGATGTTTTCCGGGGAGCTGTTTTTT.

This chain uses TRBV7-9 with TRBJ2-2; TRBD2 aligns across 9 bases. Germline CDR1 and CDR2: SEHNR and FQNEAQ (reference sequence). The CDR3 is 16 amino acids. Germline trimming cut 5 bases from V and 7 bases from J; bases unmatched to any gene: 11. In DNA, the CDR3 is TGTGCCAGCAGCCCTCTAGGCGGGAGGGCAAGCGGGGAGCTGTTTTTT. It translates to CASSPLGGRASGELFF.

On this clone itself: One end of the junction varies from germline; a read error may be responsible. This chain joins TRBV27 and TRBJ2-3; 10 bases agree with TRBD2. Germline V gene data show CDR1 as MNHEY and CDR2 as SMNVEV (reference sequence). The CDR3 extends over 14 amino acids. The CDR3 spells CGSGRALSTDTQYF. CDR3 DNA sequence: TGTGGCAGCGGGAGGGCCCTAAGCACAGATACGCAGTATTTT.

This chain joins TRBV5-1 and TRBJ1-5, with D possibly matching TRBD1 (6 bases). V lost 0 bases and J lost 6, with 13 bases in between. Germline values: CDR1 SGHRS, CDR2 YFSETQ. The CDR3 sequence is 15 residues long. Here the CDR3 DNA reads TGCGCCAGCAGCTTGGATAAGGGGGAAGGTCAGCCCCAGCATTTT. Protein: CASSLDKGEGQPQHF.

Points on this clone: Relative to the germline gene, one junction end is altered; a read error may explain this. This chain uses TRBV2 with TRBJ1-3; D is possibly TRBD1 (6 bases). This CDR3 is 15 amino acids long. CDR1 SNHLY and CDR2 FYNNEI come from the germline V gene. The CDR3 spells CASREGQFSGNTIYF. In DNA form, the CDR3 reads TGTGCCAGCAGGGAAGGACAGTTCTCTGGAAACACCATATATTTT.

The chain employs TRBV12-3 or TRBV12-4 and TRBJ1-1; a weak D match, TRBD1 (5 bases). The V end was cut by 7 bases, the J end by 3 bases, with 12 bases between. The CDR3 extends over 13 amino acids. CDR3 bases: TGTGCCAGCACCACTGGGGGGGACACTGAAGCTTTCTTT. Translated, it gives CASTTGGDTEAFF.

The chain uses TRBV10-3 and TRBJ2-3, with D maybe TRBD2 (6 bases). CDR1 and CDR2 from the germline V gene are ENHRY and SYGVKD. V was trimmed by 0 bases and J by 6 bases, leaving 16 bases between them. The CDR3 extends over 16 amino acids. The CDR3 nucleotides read TGTGCCATCAGTGAGTCTATTAGCGGCACAACGGATACGCAGTATTTT. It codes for CAISESISGTTDTQYF.

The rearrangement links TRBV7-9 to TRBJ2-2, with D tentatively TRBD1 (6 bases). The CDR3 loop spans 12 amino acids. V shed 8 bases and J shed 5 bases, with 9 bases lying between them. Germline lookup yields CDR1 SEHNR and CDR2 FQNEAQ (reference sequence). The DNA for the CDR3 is TGTGCCAGCTTACAGGGTACCGGGGAGCTGTTTTTT. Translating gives CASLQGTGELFF. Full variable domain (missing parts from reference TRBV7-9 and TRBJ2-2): DTGVSQNPRHKITKRGQNVTFRCDPISEHNRLYWYRQTLGQGPEFLTYFQNEAQLEKSRLLSDRFSAERPKGSFSTLEIQRTEQGDSAMYLCASLQGTGELFFGEGSRLTVL.

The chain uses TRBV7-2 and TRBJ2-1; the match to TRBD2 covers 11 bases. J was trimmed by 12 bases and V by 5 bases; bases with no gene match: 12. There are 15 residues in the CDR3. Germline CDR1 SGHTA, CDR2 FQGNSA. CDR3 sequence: CASSPGLAAPRGQFF. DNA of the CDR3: TGTGCCAGCAGCCCGGGACTAGCGGCACCACGGGGGCAGTTCTTC.

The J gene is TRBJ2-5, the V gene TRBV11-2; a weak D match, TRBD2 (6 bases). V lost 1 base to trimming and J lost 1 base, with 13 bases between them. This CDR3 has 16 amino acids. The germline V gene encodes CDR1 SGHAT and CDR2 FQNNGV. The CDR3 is CASSLGAGVRQETQYF. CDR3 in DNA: TGTGCCAGCAGCTTAGGAGCGGGCGTGCGCCAAGAGACCCAGTACTTC.

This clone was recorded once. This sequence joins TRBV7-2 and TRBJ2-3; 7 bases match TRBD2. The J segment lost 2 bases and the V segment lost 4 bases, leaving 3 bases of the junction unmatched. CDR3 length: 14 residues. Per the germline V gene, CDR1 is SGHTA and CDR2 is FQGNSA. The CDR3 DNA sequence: TGTGCCAGCAGCTGGGACTATTACACAGATACGCAGTATTTT. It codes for CASSWDYYTDTQYF.

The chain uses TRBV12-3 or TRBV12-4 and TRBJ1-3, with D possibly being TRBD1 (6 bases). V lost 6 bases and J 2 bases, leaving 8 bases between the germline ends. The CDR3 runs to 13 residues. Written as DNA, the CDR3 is TGTGCCAGCAGATCAGGGGCTGGAAACACCATATATTTT. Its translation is CASRSGAGNTIYF.